This T cell receptor (beta chain) was captured in a study of immune evolution from preneoplasia to lung adenocarcinoma. This table comes from immunoSEQ multiplex PCR, and its TCRdb copy is limited to in-frame clones, with some not included. This sample has 8,500 to 10,000 clones; nearly 80% occur once, and the top ten carry 10% to 15%. Patients had resection in Japan or China between about 2013 and 2017. The TCR sequence derives from an older person with lung adenocarcinoma. The sequenced sample consisted of FFPE lung adenocarcinoma in situ tissue.

The CDR3 loop is CASSPAPTGGARGYTF. The DNA for the CDR3 is TGTGCCAGCAGCCCAGCCCCGACAGGGGGCGCCAGGGGCTACACCTTC. The gene calls are TRBV5-6 and TRBJ1-2; 10 bases are shared with TRBD1. With V trimmed by 4 bases and J by 8 bases, 14 bases remained unmatched. The CDR3 runs to 16 residues. Germline loops: CDR1 SGHDT, CDR2 YYEEEE.